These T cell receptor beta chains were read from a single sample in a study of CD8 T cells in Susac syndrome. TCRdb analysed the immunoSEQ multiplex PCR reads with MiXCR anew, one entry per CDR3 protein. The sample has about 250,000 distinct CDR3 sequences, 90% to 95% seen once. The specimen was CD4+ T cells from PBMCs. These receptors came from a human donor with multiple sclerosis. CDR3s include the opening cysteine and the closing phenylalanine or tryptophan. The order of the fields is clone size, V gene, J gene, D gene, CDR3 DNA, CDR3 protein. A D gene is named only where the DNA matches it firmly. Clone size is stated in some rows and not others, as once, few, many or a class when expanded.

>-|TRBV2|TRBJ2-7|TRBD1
TGTGCCAGCAGTCCTAGGGGGCTTCGGCCCTACGAGCAGTACTTC
CASSPRGLRPYEQYF
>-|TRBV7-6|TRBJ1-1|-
TGTGCCAGCAGCTTCACAGAGGGGACGGAAGCTTTCTTT
CASSFTEGTEAFF
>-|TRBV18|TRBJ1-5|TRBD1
TGTGCCAGCTCACCGACCGGGGACAGGGGCAATCAGCCCCAGCATTTT
CASSPTGDRGNQPQHF
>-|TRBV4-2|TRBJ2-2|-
TGTGCCAGCAGCCATCGTAGTACGATGGACTACGGGGAGCTGTTTTTT
CASSHRSTMDYGELFF
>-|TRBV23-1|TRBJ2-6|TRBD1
TGCGCCAGCAGTCGCCCGGGACAGGGATTTTGCTGGGCCAACGTCCTGACTTTC
CASSRPGQGFCWANVLTF
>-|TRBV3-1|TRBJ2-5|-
TGTGCCAGCAGCCAAGGGTCAGGGAGGAAGACCCAGTACTTC
CASSQGSGRKTQYF
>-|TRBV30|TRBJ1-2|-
TGTGCCTGGAGTGGATTCCGTGGCAGGGCAATTAATCGCTACACCTTC
CAWSGFRGRAINRYTF
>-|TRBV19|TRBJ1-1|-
TGTGCCAGTAAAAGTCTGTCGGGGGCCAACACTGAAGCTTTCTTT
CASKSLSGANTEAFF
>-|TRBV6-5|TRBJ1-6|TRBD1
TGTGCCAGCAGTTACGGACAGGGCCATGGGTCACCCCTCCACTTT
CASSYGQGHGSPLHF
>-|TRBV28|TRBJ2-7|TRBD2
TGTGCCAGCAGCTGGGGACTAGCAGTCCACGAGCAGTACTTC
CASSWGLAVHEQYF
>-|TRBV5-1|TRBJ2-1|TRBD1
TGCGCCAGCAGCTACGACCCTTGGCGGCAGGGGGCATCCAATGAGCAGTTCTTC
CASSYDPWRQGASNEQFF
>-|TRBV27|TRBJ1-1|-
TGTGCCAGCAGTCCTTCGAAGGGCACTGAAGCTTTCTTT
CASSPSKGTEAFF
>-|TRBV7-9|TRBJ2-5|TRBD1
TGTGCCAGCAGCTTAATAGGACAGGTCGTGCCCCAGTACTTC
CASSLIGQVVPQYF
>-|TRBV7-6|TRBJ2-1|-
TGTGCCAGCAGCTTGGTGTCAGGTTGGGGGCGTAACTACAATGAGCAGTTCTTC
CASSLVSGWGRNYNEQFF
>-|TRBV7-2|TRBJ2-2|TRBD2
TGTGCCACCGGGACTAGCGGCAACACCGGGGAGCTGTTTTTT
CATGTSGNTGELFF
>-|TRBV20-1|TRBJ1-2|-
TGCAGTGCTAGCGTGGTAGGGGGGATTGGCTATGGCTACACCTTC
CSASVVGGIGYGYTF
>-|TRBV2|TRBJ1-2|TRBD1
TGTGCCAGCAGCCCCGGGACAGGGCTTAACTATGGCTACACCTTC
CASSPGTGLNYGYTF
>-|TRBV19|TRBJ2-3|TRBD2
TGTGCCAGTAGAAAGAGTTCTAGCGGGAGACCAGATACGCAGTATTTT
CASRKSSSGRPDTQYF
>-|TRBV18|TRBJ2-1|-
TGTGCCAGCTCACTGGCGACGGCCGGGAATGAGCAGTTCTTC
CASSLATAGNEQFF
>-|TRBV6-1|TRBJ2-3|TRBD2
TGTGCCAGCAGGGAACTAGCGGGAGGGCCCCCTCTTTCCACAGATACGCAGTATTTT
CASRELAGGPPLSTDTQYF
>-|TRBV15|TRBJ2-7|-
TGTGCCACCAGCAGAGATCGGGGGCGCGACTACGAGCAGTACTTC
CATSRDRGRDYEQYF
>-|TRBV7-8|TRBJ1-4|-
TGTGCCAGCAGCTTAAAGAGAGGGCCAGATGAAAAACTGTTTTTT
CASSLKRGPDEKLFF
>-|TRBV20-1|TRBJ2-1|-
TGCAGTGCTAGGGTGATTGGGGGCAGGGTGACCTACAATGAGCAGTTCTTC
CSARVIGGRVTYNEQFF
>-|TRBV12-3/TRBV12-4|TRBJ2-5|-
TGTGCCAGCAGTTTAATTCAAGAGACCCAGTACTTC
CASSLIQETQYF
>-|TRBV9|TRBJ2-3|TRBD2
TGTGCCAGCAGCCCACCCAGCGGGAGGGATACGCAGTATTTT
CASSPPSGRDTQYF
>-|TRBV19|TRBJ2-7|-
TGTGCCAGTAGTATGGGCGGCGATTCCCTCGAGCAGTACTTC
CASSMGGDSLEQYF
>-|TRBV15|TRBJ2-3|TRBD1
TGTGCCACCAGCAGATTCGGACAGGGGACGCCAGATACGCAGTATTTT
CATSRFGQGTPDTQYF
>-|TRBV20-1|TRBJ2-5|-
TGCAGTGCTAGAGAGGGACGGACGCAAGAGACCCAGTACTTC
CSAREGRTQETQYF
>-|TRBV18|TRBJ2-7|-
TGTGCCAGCTCACTCTCAGCCATCTACGAGCAGTACTTC
CASSLSAIYEQYF
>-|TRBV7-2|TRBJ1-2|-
TGTGCCAGCTCCCTTCTGGGGTCCTATGGCTACACCTTC
CASSLLGSYGYTF
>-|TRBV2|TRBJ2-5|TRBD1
TGTGCCAGCAGTGGCACAGGGGATATAGAGACCCAGTACTTC
CASSGTGDIETQYF
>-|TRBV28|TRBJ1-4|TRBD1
TGTGCCAGCAGTTTACCCGGCAGGGGGCTCGAAAAACTGTTTTTT
CASSLPGRGLEKLFF
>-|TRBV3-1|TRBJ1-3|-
TGTGCCAGCATCAGCTCTGGAAACACCATATATTTT
CASISSGNTIYF
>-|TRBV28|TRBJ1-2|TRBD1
TGTGCCAGCAGGCCAGGTCAGGGACAGGGAAACTATGGCTACACCTTC
CASRPGQGQGNYGYTF
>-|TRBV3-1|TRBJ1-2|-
TGTGCCAGCAGCCAACAGACATTAGGATTCTATGGCTACACCTTC
CASSQQTLGFYGYTF
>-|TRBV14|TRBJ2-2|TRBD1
TGTGCCAGCAGCCAAGTGGGACAGGGGAACACCGGGGAGCTGTTTTTT
CASSQVGQGNTGELFF
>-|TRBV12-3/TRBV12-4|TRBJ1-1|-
TGTGCCAGCAGAACACAGGCTTTCGGTAACACTGAAGCTTTCTTT
CASRTQAFGNTEAFF
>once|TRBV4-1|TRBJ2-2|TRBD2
TGCGCCAGCAAGGCGGGGGGCACGAACACCGGGGAGCTGTTTTTT
CASKAGGTNTGELFF
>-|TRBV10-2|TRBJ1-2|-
TGCGCCAGCATGGGGGCGGGTGGCTACACCTTC
CASMGAGGYTF
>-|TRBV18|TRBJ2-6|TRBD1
TGTGCCAGCTCATCTGGCCGGACAGGCGATAGCTCTGGGGCCAACGTCCTGACTTTC
CASSSGRTGDSSGANVLTF
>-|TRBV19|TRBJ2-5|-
TGTGCCAGTAGTACCAGCGGACTCCAAGAGACCCAGTACTTC
CASSTSGLQETQYF
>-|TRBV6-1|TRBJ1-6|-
TGTGCCAGCAGTGAATTATCCGTGTCCAATTCACCCCTCCACTTT
CASSELSVSNSPLHF
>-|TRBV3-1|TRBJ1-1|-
TGTGCCAGCAGCCAAGCTGCTACCCCGGCCGCTTTCTTT
CASSQAATPAAFF
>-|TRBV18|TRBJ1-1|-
TGTGCCAGTTCTGAGCACACTGAAGCTTTCTTT
CASSEHTEAFF
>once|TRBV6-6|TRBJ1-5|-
TGTGCCAGCAGAGACCGGGCAGGAGGGGATCAGCCCCAGCATTTT
CASRDRAGGDQPQHF
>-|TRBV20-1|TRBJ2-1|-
TGCAGTGCTCCCACAGGTTTGGGGCAGTTCTTC
CSAPTGLGQFF
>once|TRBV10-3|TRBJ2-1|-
TGTGCCATCAGTCAGGGAGTCTCCTACAATGAGCAGTTCTTC
CAISQGVSYNEQFF
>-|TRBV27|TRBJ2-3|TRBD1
TGTGCCAGCAGGGACTTGGACAGGGGCCGATCAGATACGCAGTATTTT
CASRDLDRGRSDTQYF
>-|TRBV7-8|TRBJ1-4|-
TGTGCCAGCAGCTTAGGGGCAGGGGTTGGCGAAAAACTGTTTTTT
CASSLGAGVGEKLFF
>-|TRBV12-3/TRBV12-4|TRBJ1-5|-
TGTGCCAGCAGTTTAGCGGGTAGCAATCAGCCCCAGCATTTT
CASSLAGSNQPQHF
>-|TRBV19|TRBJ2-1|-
TGTGCCAGTAGTCTCCCGTGGGGGGGGGCCCACAATGAGCAGTTCTTC
CASSLPWGGAHNEQFF